These T cell receptor beta chains were read from a single sample in a study of CD8+ T cells in alopecia areata. Here immunoSEQ multiplex PCR was the method, and the copy in TCRdb shows in-frame clones only, minus some. The sample contains some 170,000 clones, 50% to 75% of which appear only once. This specimen was CD4+ T cells sorted from blood, taken at approximately week 56, from a patient treated with tofacitinib. These TCRs come from a human donor with alopecia areata. Both conserved end residues are part of each CDR3. A D gene is named only where the DNA matches it firmly. Expanded clones get a size class; other rows say once, few or many, or leave the size out.

D gene	V gene	clone size	J gene	CDR3 protein	CDR3 DNA
.	TRBV4-1	.	TRBJ2-6	CASSQVGGANVLTF	TGCGCCAGCAGCCAAGTCGGAGGGGCCAACGTCCTGACTTTC
.	TRBV30	.	TRBJ2-7	CAWSVAYEQYF	TGTGCCTGGAGTGTAGCCTACGAGCAGTACTTC
.	TRBV5-1	.	TRBJ1-1	CASSFVEVTMNTEAFF	TGCGCCAGCAGCTTCGTCGAGGTGACCATGAACACTGAAGCTTTCTTT
.	TRBV29-1	.	TRBJ2-5	CSVGGSGFETQYF	TGCAGCGTTGGAGGTAGCGGATTCGAGACCCAGTACTTC
.	TRBV6-1	.	TRBJ2-1	CASKTGPNNEQFF	TGTGCCAGTAAGACAGGTCCTAACAATGAGCAGTTCTTC
TRBD2	TRBV30	once	TRBJ2-5	CAWSATSGGPETQYF	TGTGCCTGGAGTGCGACTAGCGGGGGGCCGGAGACCCAGTACTTC
TRBD1	TRBV7-2	.	TRBJ1-4	CASSTPPGQGNEKLFF	TGTGCCAGCAGCACTCCCCCGGGACAGGGGAATGAAAAACTGTTTTTT
.	TRBV30	few	TRBJ2-5	CAWGVRRSWETQYF	TGTGCCTGGGGGGTTCGCCGGTCGTGGGAGACCCAGTACTTC
TRBD1	TRBV29-1	.	TRBJ2-7	CSVTGTVTYEQYF	TGCAGCGTTACCGGGACAGTCACCTACGAGCAGTACTTC
.	TRBV29-1	.	TRBJ2-3	CSVEGVGDFTDTQYF	TGCAGCGTTGAGGGGGTCGGGGATTTCACAGATACGCAGTATTTT
.	TRBV11-2	few	TRBJ1-2	CASSLTPAGYGYTF	TGTGCCAGCAGCTTAACCCCTGCTGGGTATGGCTACACCTTC
.	TRBV29-1	few	TRBJ1-2	CSVGNNGYTF	TGCAGCGTTGGAAACAATGGCTACACCTTC
.	TRBV2	.	TRBJ1-6	CASSVTGRNSPLHF	TGTGCCAGCAGTGTTACAGGGCGAAATTCACCCCTCCACTTT
.	TRBV30	few	TRBJ2-3	CACSEKSTDTQYF	TGTGCCTGTAGCGAGAAAAGCACAGATACGCAGTATTTT
.	TRBV29-1	few	TRBJ2-3	CSVVGGVSTDTQYF	TGCAGCGTTGTCGGCGGGGTTAGCACAGATACGCAGTATTTT
TRBD2	TRBV9	.	TRBJ2-5	CASSVVSGGALYF	TGTGCCAGCAGCGTAGTTAGCGGGGGCGCGTTGTACTTC
.	TRBV11-2	.	TRBJ1-4	CASSFRGDNEKLFF	TGTGCCAGCAGCTTTCGAGGGGATAATGAAAAACTGTTTTTT
.	TRBV2	once	TRBJ2-5	CASSQGRETQYF	TGTGCCAGCAGTCAGGGTAGGGAGACCCAGTACTTC
TRBD1	TRBV7-2	.	TRBJ1-6	CASSLGGTMAGGFTPLHF	TGTGCCAGCAGCTTAGGAGGCACGATGGCAGGGGGCTTTACACCCCTCCACTTT
TRBD1	TRBV7-9	.	TRBJ2-7	CASSFGDRGGDEQYF	TGTGCCAGCAGCTTTGGCGACAGGGGCGGCGACGAGCAGTACTTC
TRBD2	TRBV7-2	few	TRBJ2-5	CASSYQRGGQETQYF	TGTGCCAGCAGCTACCAGCGGGGGGGCCAAGAGACCCAGTACTTC
.	TRBV29-1	few	TRBJ2-7	CSVGSGIYEQYF	TGCAGCGTTGGTTCGGGGATCTACGAGCAGTACTTC
.	TRBV14	once	TRBJ2-5	CASSQEATPRETQYF	TGTGCCAGCAGCCAAGAAGCGACCCCTAGAGAGACCCAGTACTTC
TRBD1	TRBV4-1	.	TRBJ1-2	CASSSGQGARGYTF	TGCGCCAGCAGCTCGGGACAGGGGGCGCGGGGCTACACCTTC
.	TRBV25-1	.	TRBJ2-7	CASSESPRDSQYEQYF	TGTGCCAGCAGTGAATCACCCCGGGACTCCCAATACGAGCAGTACTTC
.	TRBV7-3	.	TRBJ2-3	CASSRGTTDTQYF	TGTGCCAGCAGCCGGGGGACCACAGATACGCAGTATTTT
.	TRBV30	.	TRBJ1-4	CAWSVTVEAGSQKLFF	TGTGCCTGGAGTGTAACGGTTGAAGCAGGGAGCCAAAAACTGTTTTTT
TRBD1	TRBV4-1	.	TRBJ1-4	CASSRTGGTNEKLFF	TGCGCCAGCAGCCGAACAGGGGGCACCAATGAAAAACTGTTTTTT
TRBD1	TRBV29-1	.	TRBJ1-5	CSARQGSQPQHF	TGCAGCGCCAGACAGGGGTCCCAGCCCCAGCATTTT
.	TRBV6-1	few	TRBJ1-6	CASGQGYNSPLHF	TGTGCCAGCGGGCAGGGCTATAATTCACCCCTCCACTTT
.	TRBV4-1	.	TRBJ2-1	CASSQPRDALREQFF	TGCGCCAGCAGCCAACCCCGAGACGCCCTGAGGGAGCAGTTCTTC
.	TRBV5-6	.	TRBJ1-5	CASSSFGGLPQHF	TGTGCCAGCAGTTCTTTTGGGGGGTTGCCCCAGCATTTT
.	TRBV29-1	.	TRBJ2-7	CSVEMQGYEQYF	TGCAGCGTTGAGATGCAGGGCTACGAGCAGTACTTC
.	TRBV29-1	.	TRBJ1-1	CSVAGKMNTEAFF	TGCAGCGTAGCAGGGAAGATGAACACTGAAGCTTTCTTT
.	TRBV7-8	.	TRBJ2-5	CASSSTRDQTQYF	TGTGCCAGCAGCTCCACTCGTGACCAGACCCAGTACTTC
.	TRBV27	.	TRBJ2-7	CASSLKRGADYEQYF	TGTGCCAGCAGTTTAAAGAGGGGGGCAGACTACGAGCAGTACTTC
.	TRBV18	.	TRBJ2-1	CASSPLGTSYNEQFF	TGTGCCAGCTCACCTCTGGGGACATCTTACAATGAGCAGTTCTTC
TRBD1	TRBV5-6	once	TRBJ2-7	CASSPGTGINPYEQYF	TGTGCCAGCAGCCCTGGGACAGGCATAAACCCCTACGAGCAGTACTTC
TRBD1	TRBV2	few	TRBJ1-5	CASSAKTGGNKINQPQHF	TGTGCCAGCAGTGCAAAGACAGGGGGCAACAAAATCAATCAGCCCCAGCATTTT
TRBD1	TRBV18	.	TRBJ1-6	CASSLQPGQVNSPLHF	TGTGCCAGCTCACTTCAGCCCGGACAGGTCAATTCACCCCTCCACTTT